The rows below give T cell receptor beta chains drawn from one sample of a study of T cells in Graves' hyperthyroidism and ophthalmopathy. TCRdb re-analysed the multiplex PCR reads in MiXCR, keeping a single row per CDR3 protein. The data show some 800,000 distinct CDR3 sequences, 38% seen once. Sequenced sample: blood. The receptors originated from a man younger than 35 with Graves' hyperthyroidism. CDR3s include the opening cysteine and the closing phenylalanine or tryptophan. The D gene is left open where the match is weak. Not every row has a clone size; where given, it reads once, few, many or a size class.

j_call | v_call | clone_size | d_call | cdr3_aa | cdr3_nt
TRBJ2-2 | TRBV2 | many | TRBD1 | CASSIRQGAAGELFF | TGTGCCAGCAGCATCCGACAGGGGGCCGCCGGGGAGCTGTTTTTT
TRBJ1-2 | TRBV9 | few | TRBD1 | CASSSLTGTEVYTF | TGTGCCAGCAGCTCACTAACCGGGACAGAAGTCTACACCTTC
TRBJ1-2 | TRBV12-3/TRBV12-4 | many | TRBD1 | CASSPGTGYGYTF | TGTGCCAGCAGCCCCGGGACAGGCTATGGCTACACCTTC
TRBJ2-5 | TRBV10-3 | - | TRBD1 | CATGTGANLQETQYF | TGTGCCACCGGGACAGGGGCCAACCTCCAAGAGACCCAGTACTTC
TRBJ1-2 | TRBV7-2 | - | - | CASSSVGDRGYTF | TGTGCCAGCAGCTCAGTCGGGGATCGTGGCTACACCTTC
TRBJ1-2 | TRBV12-3/TRBV12-4 | few | - | CASSLRRNGYTF | TGTGCCAGCAGTTTAAGGAGGAATGGCTACACCTTC
TRBJ1-3 | TRBV6-5 | - | - | CASSGEADVSNTIYF | TGTGCCAGCAGCGGCGAAGCGGACGTTAGCAACACCATATATTTT
TRBJ1-1 | TRBV9 | few | - | CASSRKLQADTEAFF | TGTGCCAGCAGTCGTAAGCTACAGGCGGACACTGAAGCTTTCTTT
TRBJ1-6 | TRBV25-1 | - | TRBD1 | CASSEQGGGNSPLHF | TGTGCCAGCAGTGAACAGGGGGGCGGTAATTCACCCCTCCACTTT
TRBJ1-2 | TRBV7-2 | few | - | CASVGQNYGYTF | TGTGCCTCGGTTGGGCAGAACTATGGCTACACCTTC
TRBJ2-7 | TRBV10-2 | few | TRBD2 | CASRGTSGGAYEQYF | TGCGCCAGCCGGGGGACTAGCGGGGGGGCCTACGAGCAGTACTTC
TRBJ1-1 | TRBV20-1 | many | - | CSAVIDSLNTEAFF | TGCAGTGCGGTGATCGACAGCCTGAACACTGAAGCTTTCTTT
TRBJ2-5 | TRBV20-1 | - | - | CSARDITGLETQYF | TGCAGTGCTAGAGATATAACAGGGTTAGAGACCCAGTACTTC
TRBJ1-1 | TRBV7-2 | many | - | CASSFNLDTEAFF | TGTGCCAGCAGCTTTAACCTCGACACTGAAGCTTTCTTT
TRBJ1-1 | TRBV7-8 | - | - | CASSARYGGNTEAFF | TGTGCCAGCAGTGCTCGGTATGGAGGAAACACTGAAGCTTTCTTT
TRBJ2-3 | TRBV2 | - | - | CASARAADTQYF | TGTGCCAGCGCTCGTGCGGCAGATACGCAGTATTTT
TRBJ2-7 | TRBV29-1 | many | TRBD2 | CSAGDYAFEQYF | TGCAGCGCCGGGGACTATGCTTTCGAGCAGTACTTC
TRBJ2-5 | TRBV7-9 | many | - | CASSLFIETQYF | TGTGCCAGCAGCTTATTTATAGAGACCCAGTACTTC
TRBJ2-2 | TRBV19 | - | - | CASSRAPRELFF | TGTGCCAGTAGTCGTGCACCCCGGGAGCTGTTTTTT
TRBJ1-1 | TRBV2 | - | - | CASSHGGDTEAFF | TGTGCCAGCAGCCATGGGGGGGACACTGAAGCTTTCTTT
TRBJ1-2 | TRBV5-1 | many | - | CASSLAQSGYTF | TGCGCCAGCAGCTTGGCCCAGTCCGGCTACACCTTC
TRBJ2-7 | TRBV7-2 | - | TRBD1 | CASNLLAGGIYEQYF | TGTGCCAGCAACTTACTGGCAGGGGGCATTTACGAGCAGTACTTC
TRBJ1-2 | TRBV7-8 | few | - | CASSHQGDYGYTF | TGTGCCAGCAGCCATCAGGGAGACTATGGCTACACCTTC
TRBJ1-5 | TRBV4-1 | few | - | CASSDVGGAGQPQHF | TGTGCCAGCAGCGACGTAGGGGGGGCTGGTCAGCCCCAGCATTTT
TRBJ1-2 | TRBV29-1 | - | TRBD1 | CSGLREGADAVGGYTF | TGCAGCGGGTTAAGGGAGGGGGCCGACGCGGTTGGAGGCTACACCTTC
TRBJ1-4 | TRBV5-1 | - | - | CASSHQQGDNEKLFF | TGCGCCAGCAGCCACCAACAGGGCGACAATGAAAAACTGTTTTTT
TRBJ1-1 | TRBV19 | - | - | CASSIGVGTEAFF | TGTGCCAGTAGTATAGGAGTGGGGACTGAAGCTTTCTTT